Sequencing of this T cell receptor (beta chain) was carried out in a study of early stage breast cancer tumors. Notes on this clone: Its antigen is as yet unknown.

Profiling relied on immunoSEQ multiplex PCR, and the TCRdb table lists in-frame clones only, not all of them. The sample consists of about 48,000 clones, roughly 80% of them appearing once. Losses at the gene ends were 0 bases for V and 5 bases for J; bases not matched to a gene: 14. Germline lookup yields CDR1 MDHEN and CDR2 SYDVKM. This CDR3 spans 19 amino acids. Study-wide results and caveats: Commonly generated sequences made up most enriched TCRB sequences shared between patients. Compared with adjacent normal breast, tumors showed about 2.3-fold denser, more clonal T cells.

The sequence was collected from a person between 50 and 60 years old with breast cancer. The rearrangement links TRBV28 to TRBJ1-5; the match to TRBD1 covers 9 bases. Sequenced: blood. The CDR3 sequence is CASSLWPGQGMRGYQPQHF. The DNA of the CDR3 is TGTGCCAGCAGTTTATGGCCGGGACAGGGTATGAGGGGGTATCAGCCCCAGCATTTT.